This is a list of T cell receptor beta chains from one sample in a study of T cells after yellow fever vaccination. From the 5' RACE reads, TCRdb called clonotypes with MiXCR, one entry per CDR3 protein. The sample carries hundreds of thousands of distinct CDR3 sequences, about 8.3% recorded once. This specimen was PBMCs, taken approximately 47 days after the first yellow fever vaccination. The receptors stem from a man between 18 and 29 years old who received the YFV17D yellow fever vaccine. CDR3s include the opening cysteine and the closing phenylalanine or tryptophan. The order of the fields is clone size, J gene, V gene, D gene, CDR3 protein, CDR3 DNA. A D gene is named only where the DNA matches it firmly. For some rows the clone size is stated as once, few or many, or as a class when expanded; others skip it.

clone size: .
J gene: TRBJ1-2
V gene: TRBV12-3/TRBV12-4
D gene: .
CDR3 protein: CASSLTPNYGYTF
CDR3 DNA: TGTGCCAGCAGTCTAACCCCTAACTATGGCTACACCTTC

clone size: .
J gene: TRBJ2-3
V gene: TRBV6-2/TRBV6-3
D gene: TRBD1
CDR3 protein: CASSKPRQGIATDTQYF
CDR3 DNA: TGTGCCAGCAGTAAACCAAGACAGGGGATCGCCACAGATACGCAGTATTTT

clone size: few
J gene: TRBJ2-3
V gene: TRBV5-1
D gene: .
CDR3 protein: CASSFYGSITDTQYF
CDR3 DNA: TGCGCCAGCAGCTTTTATGGGAGTATAACAGATACGCAGTATTTT

clone size: few
J gene: TRBJ2-2
V gene: TRBV7-8
D gene: .
CDR3 protein: CASSLWAKEIAGELFF
CDR3 DNA: TGTGCCAGCAGCTTATGGGCCAAGGAGATCGCCGGGGAGCTGTTTTTT

clone size: many
J gene: TRBJ1-1
V gene: TRBV5-1
D gene: TRBD1
CDR3 protein: CASSPKQGETEAFF
CDR3 DNA: TGCGCCAGCAGCCCGAAACAGGGGGAAACTGAAGCTTTCTTT

clone size: few
J gene: TRBJ1-3
V gene: TRBV20-1
D gene: .
CDR3 protein: CSARNPLGLLTGNTIYF
CDR3 DNA: TGCAGTGCTAGAAATCCATTAGGTCTCCTAACTGGAAACACCATATATTTT

clone size: .
J gene: TRBJ2-7
V gene: TRBV15
D gene: TRBD2
CDR3 protein: CATSSAHTSGGTYEQYF
CDR3 DNA: TGTGCCACCAGCAGTGCCCATACTAGCGGGGGGACCTACGAGCAGTACTTC

clone size: few
J gene: TRBJ2-2
V gene: TRBV10-1
D gene: .
CDR3 protein: CATSRQLNTGELFF
CDR3 DNA: TGCGCCACCAGTAGACAGCTGAACACCGGGGAGCTGTTTTTT

clone size: .
J gene: TRBJ2-1
V gene: TRBV7-2
D gene: .
CDR3 protein: CASSFTVARYNEQFF
CDR3 DNA: TGTGCCAGCAGCTTCACCGTGGCACGTTACAATGAGCAGTTCTTC

clone size: few
J gene: TRBJ2-1
V gene: TRBV7-8
D gene: TRBD2
CDR3 protein: CASRRTSGGSGASNEQFF
CDR3 DNA: TGTGCCAGCAGGCGGACTAGCGGGGGGTCAGGGGCCTCCAATGAGCAGTTCTTC

clone size: few
J gene: TRBJ2-2
V gene: TRBV20-1
D gene: TRBD2
CDR3 protein: CSVSIPLGSGGTNTGELFF
CDR3 DNA: TGCAGTGTCTCCATACCCCTGGGTAGCGGGGGGACGAACACCGGGGAGCTGTTTTTT

clone size: few
J gene: TRBJ2-5
V gene: TRBV7-7
D gene: .
CDR3 protein: CASSLSRVGSETQYF
CDR3 DNA: TGTGCCAGCAGCTTGAGCAGGGTTGGGTCGGAGACCCAGTACTTC

clone size: few
J gene: TRBJ2-1
V gene: TRBV6-1
D gene: TRBD1
CDR3 protein: CASRSDRGLYEQFF
CDR3 DNA: TGTGCCAGCAGATCGGACAGGGGGCTATATGAGCAGTTCTTC

clone size: few
J gene: TRBJ2-3
V gene: TRBV4-3
D gene: .
CDR3 protein: CASSPWYRDTQYF
CDR3 DNA: TGCGCCAGCAGCCCCTGGTACCGGGATACGCAGTATTTT

clone size: few
J gene: TRBJ1-5
V gene: TRBV5-1
D gene: TRBD1
CDR3 protein: CASSLERTGPGQPQHF
CDR3 DNA: TGCGCCAGCAGCTTGGAACGGACAGGGCCGGGCCAGCCCCAGCATTTT

clone size: few
J gene: TRBJ2-5
V gene: TRBV25-1
D gene: TRBD1
CDR3 protein: CATRGTGGMETQYF
CDR3 DNA: TGTGCCACTAGGGGGACAGGGGGCATGGAGACCCAGTACTTC

clone size: .
J gene: TRBJ2-1
V gene: TRBV7-9
D gene: TRBD2
CDR3 protein: CATERASGGSKQFF
CDR3 DNA: TGTGCCACCGAACGGGCTAGCGGGGGGTCCAAGCAGTTCTTC

clone size: .
J gene: TRBJ2-5
V gene: TRBV7-2
D gene: .
CDR3 protein: CASSPKILTKETQYF
CDR3 DNA: TGTGCCAGCAGCCCCAAAATACTGACAAAAGAGACCCAGTACTTC

clone size: few
J gene: TRBJ2-1
V gene: TRBV4-1
D gene: .
CDR3 protein: CASSQADVSYNEQFF
CDR3 DNA: TGCGCCAGCAGCCAAGCGGACGTCTCCTACAATGAGCAGTTCTTC

clone size: .
J gene: TRBJ1-5
V gene: TRBV10-3
D gene: .
CDR3 protein: CAISESLSNQPQHF
CDR3 DNA: TGTGCCATCAGTGAGTCGCTTAGCAATCAGCCCCAGCATTTT

clone size: .
J gene: TRBJ1-6
V gene: TRBV10-3
D gene: .
CDR3 protein: CATRAEYSPLHF
CDR3 DNA: TGTGCCACCAGAGCCGAGTATTCACCCCTCCACTTT

clone size: few
J gene: TRBJ1-2
V gene: TRBV12-3/TRBV12-4
D gene: .
CDR3 protein: CASSSTTARYGYTF
CDR3 DNA: TGTGCCAGCAGTTCCACTACGGCCCGTTATGGCTACACCTTC

clone size: .
J gene: TRBJ1-1
V gene: TRBV11-3
D gene: .
CDR3 protein: CASSRGFGTEAFF
CDR3 DNA: TGTGCCAGCAGCCGAGGGTTTGGGACTGAAGCTTTCTTT

clone size: .
J gene: TRBJ2-7
V gene: TRBV7-8
D gene: TRBD2
CDR3 protein: CASSLAHGTSYEQYF
CDR3 DNA: TGTGCCAGCAGCTTAGCCCACGGGACTAGCTACGAGCAGTACTTC

clone size: .
J gene: TRBJ2-1
V gene: TRBV7-3
D gene: .
CDR3 protein: CASSYGGDYNEQFF
CDR3 DNA: TGTGCCAGCAGCTATGGCGGGGACTACAATGAGCAGTTCTTC

clone size: many
J gene: TRBJ2-5
V gene: TRBV28
D gene: .
CDR3 protein: CASSLGVLETQYF
CDR3 DNA: TGTGCCAGCAGTTTAGGGGTGCTAGAGACCCAGTACTTC

clone size: .
J gene: TRBJ1-4
V gene: TRBV7-8
D gene: .
CDR3 protein: CASSSSDATYEKLFF
CDR3 DNA: TGTGCCAGCAGCTCCTCGGATGCAACTTACGAAAAACTGTTTTTT

clone size: few
J gene: TRBJ2-3
V gene: TRBV5-1
D gene: .
CDR3 protein: CASSLSGDADTQYF
CDR3 DNA: TGCGCCAGCAGCTTGTCCGGGGATGCAGATACGCAGTATTTT

clone size: few
J gene: TRBJ2-2
V gene: TRBV12-3/TRBV12-4
D gene: .
CDR3 protein: CASTLPDSYTGELFF
CDR3 DNA: TGTGCCAGCACCTTACCCGACAGTTACACCGGGGAGCTGTTTTTT

clone size: few
J gene: TRBJ2-3
V gene: TRBV20-1
D gene: TRBD1
CDR3 protein: CSATTGGVEDTQYF
CDR3 DNA: TGCAGTGCGACGACAGGGGGAGTGGAAGATACGCAGTATTTT

clone size: few
J gene: TRBJ2-3
V gene: TRBV12-3/TRBV12-4
D gene: .
CDR3 protein: CASLFTDTQYF
CDR3 DNA: TGTGCCAGCTTATTTACAGATACGCAGTATTTT

clone size: .
J gene: TRBJ1-6
V gene: TRBV19
D gene: .
CDR3 protein: CASTSILNSPLHF
CDR3 DNA: TGTGCCAGTACTTCCATCTTGAATTCACCCCTCCACTTT

clone size: few
J gene: TRBJ1-2
V gene: TRBV7-8
D gene: .
CDR3 protein: CASSSRQDRGYTF
CDR3 DNA: TGTGCCAGCAGCTCCCGTCAGGACCGGGGCTACACCTTC

clone size: .
J gene: TRBJ2-2
V gene: TRBV20-1
D gene: TRBD1
CDR3 protein: CSASLPGTGFTGELFF
CDR3 DNA: TGCAGTGCTAGCCTCCCCGGGACAGGGTTCACCGGGGAGCTGTTTTTT

clone size: few
J gene: TRBJ1-2
V gene: TRBV6-1
D gene: .
CDR3 protein: CASSPGKLYGYTF
CDR3 DNA: TGTGCCAGCAGTCCAGGGAAACTCTATGGCTACACCTTC

clone size: few
J gene: TRBJ2-5
V gene: TRBV4-3
D gene: .
CDR3 protein: CASSPGRKETQYF
CDR3 DNA: TGCGCCAGCAGCCCGGGACGTAAGGAGACCCAGTACTTC

clone size: few
J gene: TRBJ2-3
V gene: TRBV29-1
D gene: TRBD1
CDR3 protein: CSVEGDRATDTQYF
CDR3 DNA: TGCAGCGTTGAGGGGGACAGGGCAACAGATACGCAGTATTTT

clone size: many
J gene: TRBJ1-2
V gene: TRBV4-3
D gene: TRBD1
CDR3 protein: CASSDTGTGSGYTF
CDR3 DNA: TGCGCCAGCAGCGACACCGGGACAGGTAGCGGCTACACCTTC

clone size: .
J gene: TRBJ2-3
V gene: TRBV18
D gene: TRBD1
CDR3 protein: CASSPYRTGSSTDTQYF
CDR3 DNA: TGTGCCAGCTCACCTTATCGGACAGGGTCTAGCACAGATACGCAGTATTTT

clone size: .
J gene: TRBJ1-6
V gene: TRBV12-3/TRBV12-4
D gene: .
CDR3 protein: CASSYQGSPLHF
CDR3 DNA: TGTGCCAGCAGTTATCAGGGTTCACCCCTCCACTTT

clone size: .
J gene: TRBJ2-5
V gene: TRBV5-1
D gene: .
CDR3 protein: CASSLGKAGAQETQYF
CDR3 DNA: TGCGCCAGCAGCTTAGGGAAGGCGGGGGCCCAAGAGACCCAGTACTTC

clone size: .
J gene: TRBJ1-4
V gene: TRBV15
D gene: .
CDR3 protein: CATSRDGAQGEKLFF
CDR3 DNA: TGTGCCACCAGCAGAGATGGGGCACAAGGGGAAAAACTGTTTTTT

clone size: .
J gene: TRBJ2-3
V gene: TRBV4-1
D gene: .
CDR3 protein: CASSQVPRGRTDTQYF
CDR3 DNA: TGCGCCAGCAGCCAAGTTCCCCGCGGCCGCACAGATACGCAGTATTTT

clone size: few
J gene: TRBJ2-5
V gene: TRBV7-8
D gene: TRBD2
CDR3 protein: CASSALAEHQSQYF
CDR3 DNA: TGTGCCAGCAGCGCACTAGCGGAGCACCAGTCCCAGTACTTC